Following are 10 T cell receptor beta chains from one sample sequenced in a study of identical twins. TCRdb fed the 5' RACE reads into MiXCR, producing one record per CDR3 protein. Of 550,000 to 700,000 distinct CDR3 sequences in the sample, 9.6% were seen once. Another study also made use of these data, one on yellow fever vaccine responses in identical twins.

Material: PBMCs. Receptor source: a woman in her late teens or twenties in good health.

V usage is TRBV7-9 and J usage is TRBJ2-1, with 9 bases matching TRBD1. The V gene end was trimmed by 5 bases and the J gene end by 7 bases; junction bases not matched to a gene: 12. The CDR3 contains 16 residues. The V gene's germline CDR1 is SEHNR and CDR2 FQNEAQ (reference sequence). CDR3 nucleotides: TGTGCCAGCAGCCCATACCAGGGGACAGGGCGGAATGAGCAGTTCTTC. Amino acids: CASSPYQGTGRNEQFF. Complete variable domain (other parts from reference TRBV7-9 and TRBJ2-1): DTGVSQNPRHKITKRGQNVTFRCDPISEHNRLYWYRQTLGQGPEFLTYFQNEAQLEKSRLLSDRFSAERPKGSFSTLEIQRTEQGDSAMYLCASSPYQGTGRNEQFFGPGTRLTVL.

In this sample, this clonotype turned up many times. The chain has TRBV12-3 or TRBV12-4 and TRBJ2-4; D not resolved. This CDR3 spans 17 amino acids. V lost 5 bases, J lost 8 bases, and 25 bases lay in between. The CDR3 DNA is TGTGCCAGCAGTCCCGCCGTTAAACAAACCGTGATGGACATTCAGTACTTC. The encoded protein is CASSPAVKQTVMDIQYF.

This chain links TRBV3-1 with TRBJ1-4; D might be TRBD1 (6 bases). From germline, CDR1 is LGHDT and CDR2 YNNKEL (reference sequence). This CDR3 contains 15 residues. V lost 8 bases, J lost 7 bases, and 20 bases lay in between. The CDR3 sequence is CASGLRGARSEKLFF. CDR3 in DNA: TGTGCCAGCGGACTGAGGGGGGCGCGTTCTGAAAAACTGTTTTTT.

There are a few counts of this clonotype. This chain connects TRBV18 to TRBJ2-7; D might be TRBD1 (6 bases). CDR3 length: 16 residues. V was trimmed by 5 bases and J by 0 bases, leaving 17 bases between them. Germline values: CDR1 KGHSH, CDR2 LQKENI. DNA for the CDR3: TGTGCCAGCTCAGCCACCTCCCAGGGGAGCTCCTACGAGCAGTACTTC. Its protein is CASSATSQGSSYEQYF.

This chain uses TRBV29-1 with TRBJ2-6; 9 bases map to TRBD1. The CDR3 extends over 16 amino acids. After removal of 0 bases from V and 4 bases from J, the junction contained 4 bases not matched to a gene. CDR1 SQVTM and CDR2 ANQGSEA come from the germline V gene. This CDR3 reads CSVEEGQGSGANVLTF. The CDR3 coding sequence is TGCAGCGTTGAAGAGGGACAGGGATCAGGGGCCAACGTCCTGACTTTC.

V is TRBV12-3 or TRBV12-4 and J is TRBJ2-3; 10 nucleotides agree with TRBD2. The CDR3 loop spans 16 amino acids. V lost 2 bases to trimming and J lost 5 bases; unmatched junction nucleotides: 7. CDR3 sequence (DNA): TGTGCCAGCAGTTTATGGGCTAGCGGGAGACGAGATACGCAGTATTTT. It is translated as CASSLWASGRRDTQYF.

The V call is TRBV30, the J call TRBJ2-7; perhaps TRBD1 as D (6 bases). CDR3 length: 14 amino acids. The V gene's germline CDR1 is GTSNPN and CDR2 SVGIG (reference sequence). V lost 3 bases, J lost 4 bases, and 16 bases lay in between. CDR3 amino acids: CAWSPWGPGYEQYF. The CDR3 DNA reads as TGTGCCTGGAGCCCTTGGGGGCCGGGGTACGAGCAGTACTTC.

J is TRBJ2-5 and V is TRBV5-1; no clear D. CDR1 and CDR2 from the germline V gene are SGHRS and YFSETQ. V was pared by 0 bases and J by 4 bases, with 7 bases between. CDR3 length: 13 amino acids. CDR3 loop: CASSLGRRETQYF. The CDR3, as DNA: TGCGCCAGCAGCTTGGGGCGGCGAGAGACCCAGTACTTC.

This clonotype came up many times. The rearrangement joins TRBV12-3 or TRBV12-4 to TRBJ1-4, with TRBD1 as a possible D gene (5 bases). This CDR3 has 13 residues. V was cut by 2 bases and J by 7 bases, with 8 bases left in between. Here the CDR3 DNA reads TGTGCCAGCAGTTTACGGACAAGTGAAAAACTGTTTTTT. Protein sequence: CASSLRTSEKLFF.

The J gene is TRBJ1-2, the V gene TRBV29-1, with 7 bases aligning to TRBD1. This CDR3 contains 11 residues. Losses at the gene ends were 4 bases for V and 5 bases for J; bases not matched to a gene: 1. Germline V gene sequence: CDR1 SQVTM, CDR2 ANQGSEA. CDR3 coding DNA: TGCAGCGTTGTCAGGGGGTATGGCTACACCTTC. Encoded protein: CSVVRGYGYTF.